Presented here are 18 T cell receptor beta chains from one specimen sequenced in a study of cytomegalovirus exposure and HLA in healthy donors. Primers for the PCR totalled 60 Vbeta and 13 Jbeta. The repertoire was sequenced with immunoSEQ multiplex PCR; TCRdb's copy has only in-frame clones and lacks some. In the table there are around 160,000 clones, around 80% of which are singletons. Specimen: PBMCs. Every receptor here comes from a woman aged 35 to 49 in good health and CMV-seronegative.

This chain links TRBV15 with TRBJ1-2; D gene uncertain. This CDR3 spans 13 amino acids. CDR1 and CDR2 from the germline V gene are LNHNV and YYDKDF (reference sequence). The V end was cut by 0 bases, the J end by 5 bases, with 7 bases between. The CDR3 here is CATSREREYGYTF. The CDR3 DNA reads as TGTGCCACCAGCAGAGAACGAGAGTATGGCTACACCTTC.

In this sample, this clone turned up a few times. The chain has TRBV30 and TRBJ2-6; D is unresolved. Germline V CDR1 and CDR2: GTSNPN, SVGIG (reference sequence). CDR3 length: 13 residues. V was cut by 7 bases and J by 0 bases, with 7 bases left in between. The CDR3 here is CASGSSGANVLTF. The CDR3 bases are TGTGCCTCAGGAAGCTCTGGGGCCAACGTCCTGACTTTC.

This sequence joins TRBV19 and TRBJ2-1; 7 nucleotides match TRBD2. The CDR3 is 12 amino acids. J was trimmed by 5 bases and V by 8 bases; bases with no gene match: 3. Germline CDR1 is LNHDA and CDR2 is SQIVND (reference sequence). Here the CDR3 DNA reads TGTGCCAGTCTACTAGCGCACAATGAGCAGTTCTTC. This translates into CASLLAHNEQFF.

The chain is built from TRBV19 and TRBJ2-7; TRBD2 matches 11 bases. V shed 6 bases and J 7 bases; nucleotides not matched to a gene: 20. This CDR3 is built from 18 residues. Germline lookup yields CDR1 LNHDA and CDR2 SQIVND (reference sequence). CDR3 amino acids: CASSKTPRTSGLSGEQYF. CDR3 nucleotides: TGTGCCAGTAGCAAAACACCCCGGACTAGCGGGCTTTCGGGGGAGCAGTACTTC.

Of note for this clone: Sequence at one end of the junction differs from germline and may be a read error. The chain recombines TRBV7-7 with TRBJ2-7; D is perhaps TRBD2 (5 bases). This CDR3 spans 15 amino acids. Germline CDR1 and CDR2: SSHAT and FNYEAQ (reference sequence). The CDR3 protein is CASSLDSGSSYEQYF. The CDR3 region has the DNA TGTGCTAGCAGCTTAGATTCGGGAAGCTCCTACGAGCAGTACTTC.

This clone was counted between two and nine times. The rearrangement joins TRBV5-1 to TRBJ2-3, with D perhaps TRBD1 (6 bases). Trimming stripped 2 bases from V and 2 bases from J, with 12 bases between. This CDR3 has 15 residues. The germline V gene encodes CDR1 SGHRS and CDR2 YFSETQ. The CDR3 DNA reads as TGCGCCAGCAGCTTCAGGGGAGCCCTCACAGATACGCAGTATTTT. As protein: CASSFRGALTDTQYF.

A remark on this clone: This same CDR3 is encoded by further DNA sequences in the sample. V and J are TRBV18 and TRBJ2-7, with 13 bases matching TRBD2. The CDR3 is 15 residues long. CDR1 KGHSH and CDR2 LQKENI come from the germline V gene. The ends lost 2 bases at V and 2 bases at J; junction bases unmatched: 0. As DNA, the CDR3 is TGTGCCAGCTCACCAGGACTAGCGGGAGCCTACGAGCAGTACTTC. Translation: CASSPGLAGAYEQYF.

This rearrangement joins TRBV5-1 to TRBJ1-2, with 12 bases aligning to TRBD1. This CDR3 spans 14 amino acids. Germline V lookup: CDR1 SGHRS, CDR2 YFSETQ. V was pared by 4 bases and J by 8 bases, with 6 bases of the junction left unmatched. The CDR3, as DNA: TGCGCCAGCAGCGGGACGGGACAGGGGGCCGGCTACACCTTC. This sequence encodes CASSGTGQGAGYTF.

The V and J genes are TRBV2 and TRBJ2-2, with D unclear. There are 12 residues in the CDR3. V lost 5 bases, J lost 4 bases, and 5 bases lay in between. Germline CDR1 and CDR2: SNHLY and FYNNEI. The CDR3 here is CASSYGTGELFF. In nucleotides, the CDR3 is TGTGCCAGCAGTTACGGCACCGGGGAGCTGTTTTTT.

Turning to this clone: This may arise from a read error, as a much more abundant clone is one base away. Other DNA sequences in this specimen translate into the identical CDR3. V and J are TRBV28 and TRBJ2-3, with unresolved D. The CDR3 loop spans 12 amino acids. V dropped 5 bases and J dropped 0 bases, with 3 bases sitting between them. Germline CDR1 and CDR2: MDHEN and SYDVKM. Written as DNA, the CDR3 is TGTGCCAGCAGTCCTAGCACAGATACGCAGTATTTT. Amino acid sequence: CASSPSTDTQYF.

The DNA of the CDR3 is TGTGCCAGCAGCCCCCGACAGGATTACAATGAGCAGTTCTTC. Translation: CASSPRQDYNEQFF. The rearrangement links TRBV7-2 to TRBJ2-1; a weak D match, TRBD1 (6 bases). The V end lost 5 bases, the J end lost 4 bases, and 12 bases lay between the germline ends. The germline V gene has CDR1 SGHTA and CDR2 FQGNSA. This CDR3 is 14 amino acids long.

Here the CDR3 DNA reads TGTGCCAGCAGTGAATCTCCCACCGGGGAGCTGTTTTTT. It translates to CASSESPTGELFF. The chain combines TRBV25-1 with TRBJ2-2; no firm D call. CDR1 and CDR2 from the germline V gene are MGHDK and SYGVNS. Trimming removed 1 base from V and 4 bases from J, with 4 bases in between. CDR3 length: 13 residues.

The gene calls are TRBV5-4 and TRBJ2-3; 7 bases match TRBD2. This CDR3 has 15 amino acids. Germline V gene data show CDR1 as SGHNT and CDR2 as YYREEE (reference sequence). The trim removed 0 bases at V and 4 bases at J, leaving 5 bases unmatched. Here the CDR3 DNA reads TGTGCCAGCAGCTTGGATGGCGGGAGCGCAGATACGCAGTATTTT. Its translation: CASSLDGGSADTQYF.

V gene TRBV6-5 combines with J gene TRBJ2-1; D is possibly TRBD1 (6 bases). The CDR3 spans 14 residues. The V gene lost 5 bases and the J gene lost 5 bases, with 13 bases spanning the gap. CDR1 is MNHEY, CDR2 SVGAGI, per germline. CDR3 coding DNA: TGTGCCAGCAGTCGACAGGTTAGAAACAATGAGCAGTTCTTC. This codes for CASSRQVRNNEQFF.

This rearrangement joins TRBV20-1 to TRBJ1-1; D unresolved. The CDR3 is made up of 11 amino acids. V was clipped by 6 bases and J by 3 bases, with 8 bases between them. From germline, CDR1 is DFQATT and CDR2 SNEGSKA (reference sequence). Here the CDR3 reads CSALRHTEAFF. The DNA for the CDR3 is TGCAGTGCCCTCAGGCACACTGAAGCTTTCTTT.

The chain joins TRBV5-6 to TRBJ2-3, with D unresolved. The CDR3 is 12 residues long. The germline gives CDR1 SGHDT, CDR2 YYEEEE. The V end was cut by 1 base, the J end by 3 bases, with 3 bases between. For the CDR3, the DNA is TGTGCCAGCAGCTTGCGGACAGATACGCAGTATTTT. Its protein product is CASSLRTDTQYF.

Remarks on this clone: This same CDR3 is encoded by further DNA sequences in the sample. The J gene is TRBJ2-3, the V gene TRBV27; D is unresolved. The V gene's germline CDR1 is MNHEY and CDR2 SMNVEV (reference sequence). The CDR3 consists of 13 residues. V was trimmed by 0 bases and J by 2 bases, leaving 3 bases between them. The CDR3 DNA follows: TGTGCCAGCAGTTTATCCTCCACAGATACGCAGTATTTT. This translates into CASSLSSTDTQYF.

The chain has TRBV7-3 and TRBJ2-1, with TRBD2 matching over 11 bases. V trimming: 1 base; J trimming: 5 bases; junction bases outside the gene matches: 7. The germline V gene has CDR1 SGHTA and CDR2 FQGTGA. There are 17 residues in the CDR3. In DNA, the CDR3 is TGTGCCAGCAGCTTAAATCCCCGACTAGCGGGACACAATGAGCAGTTCTTC. This encodes CASSLNPRLAGHNEQFF.